A selection of T cell receptor beta chains follows, all from one sample in a study of regulatory T cells in long-lasting Graves disease. TCRdb re-called the multiplex PCR reads with MiXCR, one entry per CDR3 protein. The top ten hold about 10% of the sample, which has 350,000 to 500,000 distinct CDR3 sequences, about 17% seen once. The sample was also reused in another study, on T cells in Graves' hyperthyroidism and ophthalmopathy.

Specimen: peripheral blood mononuclear cells (PBMCs), collected at new diagnosis, from a patient treated with antithyroid drugs. Receptors originate from a woman aged 25-40 years with Graves disease. CDR3s include the opening cysteine and the closing phenylalanine or tryptophan. D genes are given only for firm matches. Some rows mark clone size as missing; the rest say once, few, many or name a class of expanded clone.

clone_size	d_call	v_call	j_call	cdr3_aa	cdr3_nt
.	.	TRBV3-1	TRBJ1-2	CASSLDSGVPRSSGYTF	TGTGCCAGCAGCCTAGATTCAGGGGTACCACGCTCGAGTGGCTACACCTTC
.	TRBD1	TRBV20-1	TRBJ2-7	CSARDLRQGSAYEQYF	TGCAGTGCTAGAGACCTACGACAGGGGTCCGCCTACGAGCAGTACTTC
.	.	TRBV14	TRBJ2-5	CASSPTGTTQRAQYF	TGTGCCAGCAGCCCGACAGGTACAACCCAGAGGGCCCAGTACTTC
many	.	TRBV5-1	TRBJ1-1	CASSPPGGALTEAFF	TGTGCCAGCAGCCCTCCGGGAGGAGCACTCACTGAAGCTTTCTTT
many	.	TRBV27	TRBJ1-1	CASSRQPKDTEAFF	TGTGCCAGCAGTCGACAGCCAAAAGACACTGAAGCTTTCTTT
many	.	TRBV20-1	TRBJ1-2	CSASQGNYGYTF	TGCAGTGCTAGCCAGGGTAACTATGGCTACACCTTC
many	.	TRBV28	TRBJ2-5	CASSVSQGQETQYF	TGTGCCAGCAGTGTCTCCCAGGGACAAGAGACCCAGTACTTC
.	.	TRBV20-1	TRBJ2-7	CSARGMGEMMIDGEQYF	TGCAGTGCTAGAGGCATGGGGGAAATGATGATTGATGGCGAGCAGTACTTC
few	TRBD2	TRBV19	TRBJ2-2	CASSIRASGRVGGELFF	TGTGCCAGTAGTATTCGGGCTAGCGGGAGGGTCGGCGGGGAGCTGTTTTTT
many	.	TRBV29-1	TRBJ2-3	CSALGGRADTQYF	TGCAGCGCGCTAGGGGGTCGCGCAGATACGCAGTATTTT
many	.	TRBV2	TRBJ1-1	CASSESGAFF	TGTGCCAGCAGTGAATCGGGGGCTTTCTTT